This record concerns one TCR beta chain sequence. Produced via immunoSEQ multiplex PCR; TCRdb's table is partial and in-frame only. Of tens of thousands of clones in the sample, 88% were seen once. This sample is drawn from a study of chemoradiotherapy in HPV16-positive cancers. Germline loops: CDR1 SQVTM, CDR2 ANQGSEA. The CDR3 is 13 residues long. Trimming removed 7 bases from V and 3 bases from J; junction bases left unmatched: 6. This material consisted of blood, taken from a patient who underwent chemoradiotherapy. The chain links TRBV29-1 to TRBJ2-3, with 8 bases that match TRBD1. The clonotype comes from a human donor with HPV-associated anogenital cancer. The CDR3 region is CSGGQGSTDTQYF. The CDR3 region has the DNA TGCAGCGGAGGACAGGGAAGTACAGATACGCAGTATTTT.